Each of the 27 T cell receptor beta chains below was sequenced from the same sample in a study of T cells in Graves' hyperthyroidism and ophthalmopathy. From RNA transcripts, TCR beta CDR3 regions were amplified. Researchers ran a first-round RT-PCR on the TCR CDR3 using the HTBI primer set. TCRdb re-called the multiplex PCR reads with MiXCR, one entry per CDR3 protein. Of under 350,000 distinct CDR3 sequences listed, 13% were seen once; the top ten hold 6% to 8%. The sample comprised blood. The receptors originated from a woman in her 30s with Graves' hyperthyroidism that later progressed to Graves' ophthalmopathy.

This clonotype has just a few counts. V is TRBV19 and J is TRBJ2-1; possibly TRBD2 for D (5 bases). V gave up 1 base and J gave up 8 bases, with 21 bases separating them. Germline V gives CDR1 LNHDA, CDR2 SQIVND (reference sequence). This CDR3 has 17 amino acids. CDR3 bases: TGTGCCAGTAGTATAGGGAGCGGCTCGACCCTGGGCGATGAGCAGTTCTTC. Protein: CASSIGSGSTLGDEQFF.

This clonotype occurred many times. The chain recombines TRBV20-1 with TRBJ2-3, with D possibly being TRBD2 (6 bases). The V gene lost 3 bases and the J gene lost 0 bases, with 16 bases spanning the gap. CDR1 DFQATT and CDR2 SNEGSKA come from the germline V gene (reference sequence). This CDR3 contains 16 residues. CDR3 residues: CSARPPAGPSTDTQYF. The CDR3 DNA is TGCAGTGCTAGGCCCCCTGCGGGACCTAGCACAGATACGCAGTATTTT.

There are many counts of this clonotype. The chain is built from TRBV2 and TRBJ2-3, with a possible D match to TRBD2 (5 bases). This CDR3 region has 15 residues. Germline-derived CDR1 and CDR2 are SNHLY and FYNNEI. Trimming took off 7 bases at V and 5 bases at J, with 19 bases between the two ends. CDR3 DNA sequence: TGTGCCAGCATCTCACTAGAGGATCGTGGAGATACGCAGTATTTT. Translated, it gives CASISLEDRGDTQYF.

This CDR3 is CAIRNSGSNSYEQYF. The CDR3 nucleotides are TGTGCCATCAGGAATAGCGGGAGCAACTCCTACGAGCAGTACTTC. The chain is built from TRBV10-3 and TRBJ2-7, with 9 bases that match TRBD2. The CDR3 is made up of 15 amino acids. Germline trimming cut 6 bases from V and 0 bases from J; bases unmatched to any gene: 6. Germline CDR1 ENHRY, CDR2 SYGVKD.

This clonotype was detected many times. The chain couples TRBV27 to TRBJ2-5; D possibly corresponds to TRBD1 (5 bases). CDR1 and CDR2 (germline): MNHEY, SMNVEV (reference sequence). The V end lost 4 bases, the J end lost 5 bases, and 14 bases lay between the germline ends. There are 14 residues in the CDR3. The chain's CDR3 is CASSYDSGWETQYF. The CDR3 DNA is TGTGCCAGCAGTTACGACAGTGGGTGGGAGACCCAGTACTTC.

This clonotype came up many times. The chain uses TRBV7-3 and TRBJ2-7; D gene unclear. The CDR3 sequence is 13 residues long. V was cut by 1 base and J by 5 bases, with 9 bases left in between. Germline V lookup: CDR1 SGHTA, CDR2 FQGTGA. The CDR3 coding sequence is TGTGCCAGCAGCTTAATGGGGTCTAACGAGCAGTACTTC. Translating it yields CASSLMGSNEQYF.

This clonotype was recorded at least ten times. The chain links TRBV7-2 to TRBJ2-7; D is perhaps TRBD2 (6 bases). Germline CDR1 is SGHTA and CDR2 is FQGNSA. The CDR3 runs 14 residues. Trimming stripped 6 bases from V and 2 bases from J, with 14 bases between. The CDR3 here is CASRRDVNAYEQYF. The CDR3 coding sequence is TGTGCCAGCAGGCGGGATGTAAACGCCTACGAGCAGTACTTC.

The chain is built from TRBV29-1 and TRBJ2-7; D gene unclear. The CDR3 length is 11 residues. The V and J ends lost 4 bases and 4 bases respectively, with 8 bases between them. The germline V gene encodes CDR1 SQVTM and CDR2 ANQGSEA. The CDR3 nucleotides are TGCAGCGTTGTGGAAGGATACGAGCAGTACTTC. This sequence encodes CSVVEGYEQYF.

This clonotype appeared many times. The chain recombines TRBV27 with TRBJ2-2; possibly TRBD2 for D (6 bases). Trimming left V 3 bases short and J 2 bases short, with 13 bases between. The CDR3 extends over 16 amino acids. The germline V gene has CDR1 MNHEY and CDR2 SMNVEV (reference sequence). DNA of the CDR3: TGTGCCAGCAGTTTTTCCGGGAGTGTCAACACCGGGGAGCTGTTTTTT. Translating gives CASSFSGSVNTGELFF.

This clonotype was recorded at least ten times. The V call is TRBV7-8, the J call TRBJ2-1; weak D call: TRBD2 (6 bases). In germline, CDR1 is SGHVS, CDR2 FQNEAQ. The length of the CDR3 is 16 residues. V gave up 0 bases and J gave up 0 bases, with 9 bases separating them. CDR3 DNA sequence: TGTGCCAGCAGCTTAGCGGCGGGGAGCTCCTACAATGAGCAGTTCTTC. Protein sequence: CASSLAAGSSYNEQFF.

This clonotype turned up a few times. The rearrangement uses TRBV9 and TRBJ2-5; 8 bases align to TRBD2. This CDR3 has 19 residues. Germline loops: CDR1 SGDLS, CDR2 YYNGEE. V shed 4 bases, J shed 1 base, and the junction held 18 bases outside the gene matches. CDR3 in amino acids: CASSSSAGVGRFGQETQYF. The CDR3 region has the DNA TGTGCCAGCAGCTCATCAGCGGGAGTGGGGCGATTCGGCCAAGAGACCCAGTACTTC.

This clonotype was recorded many times. This chain uses TRBV12-3 or TRBV12-4 with TRBJ1-5; tentatively, D is TRBD1 (5 bases). The V and J ends lost 3 bases and 6 bases respectively, with 12 bases between them. This CDR3 spans 14 amino acids. The CDR3 reads CASSFGRGGQPQHF. As DNA, the CDR3 is TGTGCCAGCAGTTTTGGACGGGGCGGTCAGCCCCAGCATTTT.

This clonotype came up many times. CDR3 loop: CSARGGSGPTEAFF. CDR3 bases: TGCAGTGCTAGGGGAGGCTCAGGCCCCACTGAAGCTTTCTTT. The V and J genes are TRBV20-1 and TRBJ1-1; D is ambiguous. CDR1 is DFQATT and CDR2 is SNEGSKA in the germline V gene (reference sequence). This CDR3 comprises 14 residues. Trimming cost V 3 bases and J 4 bases, with 15 bases left between them.

As to this clonotype: A clone one base away is much larger, so this may be a read error. The chain uses TRBV27 and TRBJ2-7; possible D gene TRBD2, 5 bases. CDR3 length: 13 amino acids. Germline lookup yields CDR1 MNHEY and CDR2 SMNVEV (reference sequence). The CDR3 is CASGLFGGWEQYF. The CDR3 DNA reads as TGTGCCAGCGGTTTATTTGGAGGATGGGAGCAGTACTTC.

This clonotype has ten or more counts. V gene TRBV6-1 combines with J gene TRBJ2-3; D call uncertain. With 2 bases removed from V and 0 bases from J, the gap between germline ends came to 9 bases. The CDR3 totals 15 residues. Germline V gene lookup returns CDR1 MNHNS and CDR2 SASEGT. The CDR3 nucleotides are TGTGCCAGCAGTGAAAACCCGTTAAGCACAGATACGCAGTATTTT. Amino acid sequence: CASSENPLSTDTQYF.

On this clonotype itself: Possible read error: a much larger clone is one base away. This chain links TRBV7-2 with TRBJ2-7, with a possible D match to TRBD2 (6 bases). The CDR3 covers 15 residues. CDR1 and CDR2 (germline): SGHTA, FQGNSA. The CDR3 loop reads CVSSLVGGLIYEQYF. The CDR3 region has the DNA TGTGTCAGCAGCTTAGTGGGGGGTCTGATTTACGAGCAGTACTTC.

This clonotype was found many times. The chain carries TRBV9 and TRBJ1-3, with no clear D. The germline CDR1 and CDR2 sequences are SGDLS and YYNGEE. This CDR3 has 17 amino acids. V was trimmed by 0 bases and J by 0 bases, leaving 13 bases between them. The CDR3: CASSVAGEVRSGNTIYF. CDR3 sequence (DNA): TGTGCCAGCAGCGTAGCTGGAGAGGTTCGCTCTGGAAACACCATATATTTT.

The V and J genes are TRBV19 and TRBJ1-1, with a possible D match to TRBD1 (5 bases). Germline CDR1 is LNHDA and CDR2 is SQIVND (reference sequence). The V end lost 6 bases, the J end lost 4 bases, and 15 bases lay between the germline ends. The CDR3 is made up of 14 amino acids. The CDR3 DNA sequence: TGTGCCAGTAGACCCTCTTGGGGGGGCACTGAAGCTTTCTTT. Its protein product is CASRPSWGGTEAFF.

In its sample, this clonotype was seen many times. The rearrangement joins TRBV19 to TRBJ1-2, with TRBD1 matching over 9 bases. Germline V lookup: CDR1 LNHDA, CDR2 SQIVND (reference sequence). Unmatched junction bases numbered 17, after V lost 5 bases and J lost 7 bases. CDR3 length: 17 amino acids. Written as DNA, the CDR3 is TGTGCCAGTAGTTCCGATCGTGCACCGGGACAGGGTTCTGGCTACACCTTC. This codes for CASSSDRAPGQGSGYTF. The entire variable domain, with the rest obtained from reference TRBV19 and TRBJ1-2, is as follows: DGGITQSPKYLFRKEGQNVTLSCEQNLNHDAMYWYRQDPGQGLRLIYYSQIVNDFQKGDIAEGYSVSREKKESFPLTVTSAQKNPTAFYLCASSSDRAPGQGSGYTFGSGTRLTVV.

With regard to this clonotype: One end of the junction fails to match germline, which may point to a read error. The chain couples TRBV28 to TRBJ2-5; 9 nucleotides align to TRBD1. The CDR3 contains 12 residues. Germline V gene data show CDR1 as MDHEN and CDR2 as SYDVKM. The CDR3 DNA reads TGTGCCAGCAGTGCGGGACAGGGAATGGCGGGATTC. Residues: CASSAGQGMAGF.

This clonotype showed up just a few times. The V gene is TRBV14, the J gene TRBJ2-2, with 9 bases fitting TRBD2. The CDR3 is 16 residues long. V gave up 4 bases and J gave up 1 base; unmatched junction bases: 4. Per the germline V gene, CDR1 is SGHDN and CDR2 is FVKESK. CDR3 residues: CASSRTTSGNTGELFF. As DNA, the CDR3 is TGTGCCAGCAGCCGGACGACTAGCGGGAACACCGGGGAGCTGTTTTTT.

Notes on this clonotype: A much larger clonotype is one base distant, so this may be a read error. The chain couples TRBV20-1 to TRBJ1-4; tentatively, D is TRBD1 (6 bases). CDR3 length equals 13 residues. Germline V gene sequence: CDR1 DFQATT, CDR2 SNEGSKA (reference sequence). CDR3 sequence (DNA): TGCAGTGCCCGAGGGGGAACTAATGAAACACTGTTTTTT. This gives the protein CSARGGTNETLFF.

This sequence joins TRBV29-1 and TRBJ1-2; 9 bases line up with TRBD1. Per germline, CDR1 SQVTM and CDR2 ANQGSEA. V trimming: 6 bases; J trimming: 3 bases; junction bases outside the gene matches: 5. The CDR3 length is 13 residues. CDR3 amino acids: CSVSGQGDYGYTF. In DNA, the CDR3 is TGCAGCGTGTCGGGACAGGGTGACTATGGCTACACCTTC.

This clonotype has more than one count but fewer than ten. The chain couples TRBV4-2 to TRBJ1-2; unclear D gene. V lost 0 bases, J lost 8 bases, and 4 bases lay in between. The CDR3 is 11 residues long. CDR1 is LGHNA, CDR2 YNFKEQ, per germline. The CDR3 bases are TGTGCCAGCAGCCAAGACGGGGGCTACACCTTC. Translation gives CASSQDGGYTF.

This clonotype showed up many times. This chain uses TRBV7-9 with TRBJ1-1; unclear D gene. The CDR3 loop spans 12 amino acids. CDR1 is SEHNR, CDR2 FQNEAQ, per germline (reference sequence). V gave up 7 bases and J gave up 1 base, with 7 bases separating them. The CDR3 DNA reads as TGTGCCAGCAAGGGCGGGAACACTGAAGCTTTCTTT. It yields the protein CASKGGNTEAFF. The full variable domain, in which reference TRBV7-9 and TRBJ1-1 provide the parts outside the CDR3, is DTGVSQNPRHKITKRGQNVTFRCDPISEHNRLYWYRQTLGQGPEFLTYFQNEAQLEKSRLLSDRFSAERPKGSFSTLEIQRTEQGDSAMYLCASKGGNTEAFFGQGTRLTVV.

This clonotype has a count of ten or more. The chain employs TRBV11-3 and TRBJ2-1, with no clear D. Germline V gives CDR1 SGHNT, CDR2 YENEEA. Trimming took off 0 bases at V and 9 bases at J, with 9 bases between the two ends. This CDR3 comprises 13 residues. Written as DNA, the CDR3 is TGTGCCAGCAGCTTAGACCAAACAAGTGAGCAGTTCTTC. It encodes CASSLDQTSEQFF. Drawing the rest from reference TRBV11-3 and TRBJ2-1, the complete variable domain is EAGVVQSPRYKIIEKKQPVAFWCNPISGHNTLYWYLQNLGQGPELLIRYENEEAVDDSQLPKDRFSAERLKGVDSTLKIQPAELGDSAVYLCASSLDQTSEQFFGPGTRLTVL.

This clonotype was counted at least ten times. This sequence joins TRBV6-1 and TRBJ2-5; TRBD1 matches 7 bases. The CDR3 covers 15 residues. The V gene end was trimmed by 6 bases and the J gene end by 2 bases; junction bases not matched to a gene: 9. Per the germline V gene, CDR1 is MNHNS and CDR2 is SASEGT. The CDR3 coding sequence is TGTGCCAGCAGCCCCCACTCGGGACAGCAAGAGACCCAGTACTTC. It translates to CASSPHSGQQETQYF.